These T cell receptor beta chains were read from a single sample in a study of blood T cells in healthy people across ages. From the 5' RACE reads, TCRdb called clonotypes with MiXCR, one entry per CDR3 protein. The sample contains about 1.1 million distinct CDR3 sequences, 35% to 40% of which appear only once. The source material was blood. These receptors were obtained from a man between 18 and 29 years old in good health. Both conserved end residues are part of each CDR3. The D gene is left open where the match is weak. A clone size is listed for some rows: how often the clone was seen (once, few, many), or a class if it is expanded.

TGTGCCAGCAGCCAAGTGGGACAGTCCTACGAGCAGTACTTC,CASSQVGQSYEQYF,many,TRBD1,TRBV4-2,TRBJ2-7,14
TGTACCAGCAGCCCATCAGGGTTGTACGTGGATGGCTACACCTTC,CTSSPSGLYVDGYTF,-,-,TRBV5-5,TRBJ1-2,15
TGTGCCAGCAGCCCCATTTCTGGGGATACGCAGTATTTT,CASSPISGDTQYF,few,-,TRBV7-9,TRBJ2-3,13
TGCAGCGTTGAAGATGGAGAAAGTACCAAAAACATTCAGTACTTC,CSVEDGESTKNIQYF,many,-,TRBV29-1,TRBJ2-4,15
TGTGAGAATGTGGGGGGCGATGAAGCTTTCTTT,CENVGGDEAFF,-,-,TRBV6-8,TRBJ1-1,11
TGTGCCAGCAGATTGGAGGCGGGACAAGACAATGAGCAGTTCTTC,CASRLEAGQDNEQFF,-,-,TRBV7-9,TRBJ2-1,15
TGTGCCAGCAGTGTGGCAGGGTGGACCACTGAAGCTTTCTTT,CASSVAGWTTEAFF,-,-,TRBV27,TRBJ1-1,14
TGCAGTGCTAGAAGGCTTGGTGGCGACGAGCAGTACTTC,CSARRLGGDEQYF,few,-,TRBV20-1,TRBJ2-7,13
TGTGCCAGCAGCCCTCACCAGTATGGCTACACCTTC,CASSPHQYGYTF,-,-,TRBV5-5,TRBJ1-2,12
TGTGCCAACAGTTACCAGGACGGGCAAGAGACCCAGTACTTC,CANSYQDGQETQYF,-,-,TRBV7-9,TRBJ2-5,14
TGCGCCAGCAGCCAAGAACCGGGCTTTCCTTCACCCCTCCACTTT,CASSQEPGFPSPLHF,few,-,TRBV4-3,TRBJ1-6,15
TGCGCCAGCAGCTTAGGACTGACCGATTCCTACAATGAGCAGTTCTTC,CASSLGLTDSYNEQFF,many,-,TRBV5-1,TRBJ2-1,16
TGTGCCAGCAGCTCAAGACAGGGGGACACTGAAGCTTTCTTT,CASSSRQGDTEAFF,few,TRBD1,TRBV7-2,TRBJ1-1,14
TGCGCCAGCAGCGGCGTGGATCAAGGGGTAGAGACCCAGTACTTC,CASSGVDQGVETQYF,-,-,TRBV5-1,TRBJ2-5,15
TGTGCCAGCTTTCCCACGGACAGTTGGACTAGCGGGGGTCTCTACAATGAGCAGTACTTC,CASFPTDSWTSGGLYNEQYF,-,TRBD2,TRBV7-9,TRBJ2-7,20
TGTGCCAGCAGCCCGGACAGGGGGCGAAACAATGAGCAGTTCTTC,CASSPDRGRNNEQFF,-,TRBD1,TRBV2,TRBJ2-1,15
TGCAGTGCTACTTGGTCCTCGGGGGAATATGGCTACACCTTC,CSATWSSGEYGYTF,-,-,TRBV20-1,TRBJ1-2,14
TGTGCCAGCAGCCAAGATAGTACTGGTTTGCGCTATGGCTACACCTTC,CASSQDSTGLRYGYTF,-,-,TRBV14,TRBJ1-2,16
TGTGCCATCAGTGAGTCGGGTGCAACTAATGAAAAACTGTTTTTT,CAISESGATNEKLFF,many,-,TRBV10-3,TRBJ1-4,15
TGTGCCTGGCAGGGGGCAAATAATTCACCCCTCCACTTT,CAWQGANNSPLHF,-,TRBD1,TRBV30,TRBJ1-6,13
TGTGCCAGCAGCTTAGCGGGAAGGGGCGGGGGCACTGAAGCTTTCTTT,CASSLAGRGGGTEAFF,-,-,TRBV7-9,TRBJ1-1,16
TGTGCCAGCAGCCTGACTAGCGGGGGATCGGATGAGCAGTACTTC,CASSLTSGGSDEQYF,-,TRBD2,TRBV4-2,TRBJ2-7,15